Here is one T cell receptor (beta chain) with its context. Its antigen is as yet unknown. CDR3 length equals 13 residues. Germline V gene data show CDR1 as SQVTM and CDR2 as ANQGSEA. This sample is drawn from a study of shared clonotypes between healthy human individuals. Naive CD8 populations comprised CD45RO-negative cells positively selected for CCR7, excluding terminally differentiated effector memory CD45RA+ cells. Free of recent acute infections or vaccinations, the donors were healthy HIV-negative adults. General observations from the study: Generation probabilities were higher for clonotypes shared across all four sorted-subset donors than for unshared ones.

Each subset's genomic DNA was split evenly across several immunoSEQ plates. Original processing methods: ImmunoSEQ gave junction-only sequences without quality scores, so filtering differed. Libraries were prepared by immunoSEQ multiplex PCR; TCRdb keeps only in-frame clonotypes and omits some of them. Clonal size and the V and J genes are those of that table, whereas D and trimming came from the DNA. Here the sample spans approximately 2,000,000 clones, around 95% being singletons. This TCR was sampled from a man younger than 35 in good health. Some clones in this sample may be carry-over from other donors' samples. V and J are TRBV29-1 and TRBJ2-5, with a tentative D call TRBD2 (5 bases). The DNA end favors TRBJ2-7, so the J call may be wrong. The sample taken for sequencing was naive CD8+ T cells from PBMCs. In DNA form, the CDR3 reads TGCAGCGTTGAAGGCGGGCCTACCTACGAGCAGTACTTC. Translated, it gives CSVEGGPTYEQYF.